This entry is about one T cell receptor beta chain. Its antigen is not known. The data derive from a study of cytomegalovirus exposure and HLA in healthy donors. Broader study findings: Specificity for CMV antigens was confirmed in vitro for a few of the CMV-associated chains. The authors listed roughly 150 TCR beta chains as cytomegalovirus-associated.

Donors came from a validation cohort of over a hundred subjects, distinct from the first 666-subject cohort. The method was immunoSEQ multiplex PCR; TCRdb's version includes in-frame clones alone and lacks a portion of them. The sample holds roughly 150,000 clones, roughly 91% seen once. Germline V gene lookup returns CDR1 SNHLY and CDR2 FYNNEI. The length of the CDR3 is 12 residues. V was cut by 6 bases and J by 4 bases, with 7 bases left in between. Sequencing was carried out using PBMCs. This chain connects TRBV2 to TRBJ1-3, with D uncertain. This clonotype was obtained from a man younger than 35 in good health and CMV-seronegative. CDR3 residues: CASSRQGNTIYF. Written as DNA, the CDR3 is TGTGCCAGCAGCCGTCAGGGAAACACCATATATTTT.